The 14 T cell receptor beta chains given below trace back to one sample, sequenced in a study of cytomegalovirus exposure and HLA in healthy donors. The PCR ran on 60 Vbeta and 13 Jbeta primers. Profiling relied on immunoSEQ multiplex PCR, and the TCRdb table lists in-frame clones only, not all of them. This repertoire shows about 130,000 clones, just over 70% found once; its top ten account for under 3%. Sequences were obtained from PBMCs. The origin of the receptors is a woman aged 60-70 years in good health and CMV-seropositive.

V gene TRBV5-1 combines with J gene TRBJ1-2; D might be TRBD1 (6 bases). V lost 5 bases to trimming and J lost 3 bases, with 8 bases between them. Germline V gene data show CDR1 as SGHRS and CDR2 as YFSETQ. The CDR3 sequence is 12 residues long. The CDR3 loop reads CASRGADYGYTF. DNA of the CDR3: TGCGCCAGCAGGGGGGCCGACTATGGCTACACCTTC.

This rearrangement joins TRBV29-1 to TRBJ1-4, with D perhaps TRBD1 (5 bases). CDR1 and CDR2 from the germline V gene are SQVTM and ANQGSEA. The V and J ends lost 2 bases and 8 bases respectively, with 12 bases between them. The CDR3 runs to 13 residues. The CDR3, as DNA: TGCAGCGTTGAAATAGGGGTGGGAGAAAAACTGTTTTTT. This codes for CSVEIGVGEKLFF.

The gene calls are TRBV19 and TRBJ1-2, with D unclear. The CDR3 length is 15 residues. Per germline, CDR1 LNHDA and CDR2 SQIVND (reference sequence). The V and J ends lost 4 bases and 4 bases respectively, with 16 bases between them. Here the CDR3 DNA reads TGTGCCAGTAGTAGAGAAACAGAGTTCTTCTATGGCTACACCTTC. Encoded protein: CASSRETEFFYGYTF.

The chain carries TRBV6-1 and TRBJ2-3; D possibly corresponds to TRBD2 (5 bases). Trimming pared 2 bases from V and 5 bases from J, leaving 11 bases between. The CDR3 spans 14 residues. Germline V gene sequence: CDR1 MNHNS, CDR2 SASEGT. The CDR3 DNA follows: TGTGCCAGCAGTGAATCTAGGAGGAGAGATACGCAGTATTTT. The encoded protein is CASSESRRRDTQYF.

V is TRBV2 and J is TRBJ1-5; no firm D call. With 4 bases removed from V and 0 bases from J, the gap between germline ends came to 7 bases. This CDR3 region has 14 residues. Germline lookup yields CDR1 SNHLY and CDR2 FYNNEI. Written as DNA, the CDR3 is TGTGCCAGCAGTGGGAGTATTAGCAATCAGCCCCAGCATTTT. This codes for CASSGSISNQPQHF. Together with reference TRBV2 and TRBJ1-5, the CDR3 gives the full variable domain: EPEVTQTPSHQVTQMGQEVILRCVPISNHLYFYWYRQILGQKVEFLVSFYNNEISEKSEIFDDQFSVERPDGSNFTLKIRSTKLEDSAMYFCASSGSISNQPQHFGDGTRLSIL.

CDR3 coding DNA: TGTGCCAGCAGCCAAGATGAGTCGAGGGAGACCCAGTACTTC. Encoded protein: CASSQDESRETQYF. The genes are TRBV4-2 and TRBJ2-5; D unresolved. From germline, CDR1 is LGHNA and CDR2 YNFKEQ. This CDR3 contains 14 residues. V lost 0 bases to trimming and J lost 5 bases, with 10 bases between them.

This rearrangement joins TRBV4-1 to TRBJ1-6, with 7 bases fitting TRBD1. Trimming at V came to 5 bases and at J to 13 bases, leaving 17 bases not matched to a gene. CDR1 MGHRA and CDR2 YSYEKL come from the germline V gene. There are 16 residues in the CDR3. The DNA for the CDR3 is TGCGCCAGCAGCTTACTGACAGGGTCAGGAACATCGCCCCTCCACTTT. This translates into CASSLLTGSGTSPLHF.

V and J are TRBV10-1 and TRBJ2-1, with 7 bases matching TRBD2. The CDR3 loop spans 15 amino acids. The V segment lost 0 bases and the J segment 2 bases; nucleotides outside the gene matches: 1. In germline, CDR1 is WNHNN, CDR2 SYGVQD (reference sequence). The CDR3 here is CASSESRGAYNEQFF. CDR3 DNA sequence: TGCGCCAGCAGTGAGTCCCGGGGGGCCTACAATGAGCAGTTCTTC.

This chain links TRBV11-3 with TRBJ2-6; 8 nucleotides align to TRBD1. V was clipped by 4 bases and J by 0 bases; unmatched bases: 2. This CDR3 comprises 16 residues. The germline CDR1 and CDR2 sequences are SGHNT and YENEEA. The CDR3 loop reads CASSSQGGSGANVLTF. CDR3 sequence (DNA): TGTGCCAGCAGCTCACAGGGGGGCTCTGGGGCCAACGTCCTGACTTTC.

The V gene is TRBV29-1, the J gene TRBJ2-7, with D possibly matching TRBD1 (5 bases). Germline V gene data show CDR1 as SQVTM and CDR2 as ANQGSEA. V was clipped by 0 bases and J by 5 bases, with 8 bases between them. This CDR3 is 12 amino acids long. In nucleotides, the CDR3 is TGCAGCGTTGAAGATCTAGGGGACGAGCAGTACTTC. Its translation: CSVEDLGDEQYF.

The sample holds a few counts of this clone. This chain joins TRBV6-5 and TRBJ1-5; D call uncertain. Trimming pared 5 bases from V and 5 bases from J, leaving 13 bases between. The germline V gene encodes CDR1 MNHEY and CDR2 SVGAGI. This CDR3 spans 14 amino acids. The CDR3 nucleotides read TGTGCCAGCAGTCCTATTCGGACTGATCAGCCCCAGCATTTT. It codes for CASSPIRTDQPQHF.

This clone turned up a few times. The CDR3 nucleotides are TGTGCCAGCAGCCGCCCGGACAGGATTAACTATGGCTACACCTTC. Protein product: CASSRPDRINYGYTF. This chain links TRBV5-6 with TRBJ1-2, with TRBD1 matching 7 bases. CDR3 length equals 15 residues. CDR1 is SGHDT and CDR2 is YYEEEE in the germline V gene. The ends lost 4 bases at V and 1 base at J; junction bases unmatched: 7.

The chain is built from TRBV7-9 and TRBJ1-5; 7 nucleotides match TRBD1. The J segment lost 3 bases and the V segment lost 5 bases, leaving 7 bases of the junction unmatched. The V gene's germline CDR1 is SEHNR and CDR2 FQNEAQ (reference sequence). CDR3 length: 15 amino acids. Written as DNA, the CDR3 is TGTGCCAGCAGCCAAACAGGGGCTCCCAATCAGCCCCAGCATTTT. Translated: CASSQTGAPNQPQHF.

In the case of this clone: Other DNA sequences from this sample encode an identical CDR3 as well. The rearrangement links TRBV28 to TRBJ1-2; D ambiguous. CDR1 MDHEN and CDR2 SYDVKM come from the germline V gene. This CDR3 has 12 amino acids. Trimming removed 3 bases from V and 3 bases from J, with 5 bases in between. For the CDR3, the DNA is TGTGCCAGCAGTTTGGGAGACTATGGCTACACCTTC. Its protein is CASSLGDYGYTF.